The 16 T cell receptor beta chains below come from one sample, sequenced in a study of shared clonotypes between healthy human individuals (dated by TCRdb to 2020 to 2021). The receptor library was made with the immunoSEQ multiplex PCR assay. This immuneACCESS table, as held by TCRdb, lists in-frame sequences with V and J called but not all clones. Of the missing ones, under half trace to an unresolved V gene in checked studies; the others have no known cause. This sample has over 1.4 million clones in its table, and roughly 97% of those were observed once. Over 1% of the sample comes from the top ten. The material sequenced was naive CD4+ T cells sorted from blood. Per the publication, the cell subset or site label means: CD45RA+ positively selected. These receptors all stem from a man aged 25-45 years in good health.

The CDR3 loop reads CSVLYNWDEQYF. Here the CDR3 DNA reads TGCAGCGTTCTTTACAATTGGGACGAGCAGTACTTC. The chain recombines TRBV29-1 with TRBJ2-7; D uncertain. Germline CDR1 SQVTM, CDR2 ANQGSEA. The CDR3 contains 12 residues. Trimming took 5 bases from V and 5 from J, leaving 13 bases between them.

This CDR3 is CASSTRQGVGATNEKLFF. DNA for the CDR3: TGTGCCAGCAGTACGCGACAGGGGGTTGGGGCAACTAATGAAAAACTGTTTTTT. The chain recombines TRBV27 with TRBJ1-4; 9 bases are shared with TRBD1. The CDR3 runs 18 residues. Germline CDR1 is MNHEY and CDR2 is SMNVEV (reference sequence). V was clipped by 5 bases and J by 0 bases; unmatched bases: 10.

V usage is TRBV25-1 and J usage is TRBJ1-4, with a weak D call TRBD1 (6 bases). Germline CDR1 is MGHDK and CDR2 is SYGVNS. The CDR3 loop spans 16 amino acids. V was shortened by 6 bases and J by 4 bases, with 18 bases between the two germline ends. The chain's CDR3 is CASSADPGVDNEKLFF. For the CDR3, the DNA is TGTGCCAGCAGCGCCGATCCAGGGGTCGATAATGAAAAACTGTTTTTT.

The rearrangement joins TRBV14 to TRBJ2-2; D perhaps matches TRBD1 (6 bases). CDR1 and CDR2 from the germline V gene are SGHDN and FVKESK. The CDR3 covers 17 residues. Trimming took 2 bases from V and 0 from J, leaving 13 bases between them. The CDR3 sequence: CASSQPRTAANTGELFF. The CDR3 DNA sequence: TGTGCCAGCAGCCAACCGAGGACAGCTGCGAACACCGGGGAGCTGTTTTTT.

This clone was picked up one time. The gene calls are TRBV5-5 and TRBJ2-3, with TRBD2 identical over 7 bases. Germline CDR1 is SGHKS and CDR2 is YYEKEE (reference sequence). CDR3 length: 14 residues. Germline trimming cut 4 bases from V and 2 bases from J; bases unmatched to any gene: 4. CDR3 DNA sequence: TGTGCCAGCAGCCGAGCGGGGAACACAGATACGCAGTATTTT. This encodes CASSRAGNTDTQYF.

The chain is built from TRBV7-2 and TRBJ2-2; D possibly corresponds to TRBD2 (5 bases). The ends were cut back, 2 bases at V and 6 bases at J, with 10 bases in the middle. Germline lookup yields CDR1 SGHTA and CDR2 FQGNSA. This CDR3 comprises 14 residues. The CDR3 coding sequence is TGTGCCAGCAGCTTATTAGGGAGAGCCGGGGAGCTGTTTTTT. This sequence encodes CASSLLGRAGELFF.

This clone has only one observation. The chain links TRBV4-1 to TRBJ2-7, with 8 bases that match TRBD2. With 2 bases clipped from V and 2 bases from J, the junction kept 8 bases outside the gene matches. The CDR3 runs to 16 residues. Germline V gene data show CDR1 as MGHRA and CDR2 as YSYEKL. CDR3 bases: TGCGCCAGCAGCCAACCTCTAGCGGGTCGGGCCTACGAGCAGTACTTC. This translates into CASSQPLAGRAYEQYF.

In this sample, this clone turned up once. J is TRBJ2-3 and V is TRBV15, with 8 bases identical to TRBD1. The length of the CDR3 is 13 residues. Trimming removed 8 bases from V and 0 bases from J; junction bases left unmatched: 1. Germline V gene data show CDR1 as LNHNV and CDR2 as YYDKDF (reference sequence). CDR3 region: CATGTGSTDTQYF. CDR3 DNA sequence: TGTGCCACCGGGACAGGCAGCACAGATACGCAGTATTTT.

This clone has only one observation. CDR3: CASSPLAGAVEQYF. CDR3 sequence (DNA): TGTGCCAGCTCACCTCTAGCGGGAGCAGTGGAGCAGTACTTC. V gene TRBV18 combines with J gene TRBJ2-7; 10 bases align to TRBD2. The germline V gene has CDR1 KGHSH and CDR2 LQKENI. V shed 3 bases and J 7 bases; nucleotides not matched to a gene: 6. The CDR3 is 14 amino acids.

This clone showed up just once. This chain connects TRBV7-9 to TRBJ1-1; weak D call: TRBD1 (5 bases). Germline CDR1 and CDR2: SEHNR and FQNEAQ (reference sequence). The CDR3 sequence is 16 residues long. V was pared by 3 bases and J by 7 bases, with 21 bases between. CDR3 sequence: CASSFRKGREKNEAFF. The DNA for the CDR3 is TGTGCCAGCAGCTTTCGTAAGGGACGGGAAAAAAATGAAGCTTTCTTT.

This clone was counted once. The genes are TRBV2 and TRBJ2-1; 7 bases line up with TRBD2. The CDR3 has 12 residues. V dropped 6 bases and J dropped 8; count of bases not matched to a gene: 4. Germline CDR1 SNHLY, CDR2 FYNNEI. DNA for the CDR3: TGTGCCAGCAGACGACTAGCAGATGAGCAGTTCTTC. It encodes CASRRLADEQFF.

The CDR3 DNA is TGCGCCAGCAGCCAAGACAGGGCGAGGGGTTCCTACGAGCAGTACTTC. Translation gives CASSQDRARGSYEQYF. The V call is TRBV4-1, the J call TRBJ2-7; D is tentatively TRBD1 or TRBD2 (5 bases each). The CDR3 has 16 amino acids. Per germline, CDR1 MGHRA and CDR2 YSYEKL. Trimming removed 0 bases at V and 1 base at J, with 13 bases between.

To note about this clone: At the DNA level, this CDR3 is encoded by other sequences in the same sample as well. The chain uses TRBV9 and TRBJ1-4, with 8 bases lining up with TRBD1. The CDR3 loop spans 14 amino acids. V lost 2 bases and J lost 5; bases outside the gene matches: 2. Germline values: CDR1 SGDLS, CDR2 YYNGEE. As DNA, the CDR3 is TGTGCCAGCAGCGTTGACAGGGGAAATGAAAAACTGTTTTTT. Encoded protein: CASSVDRGNEKLFF.

This chain joins TRBV28 and TRBJ1-2, with D possibly being TRBD1 (6 bases). The CDR3 totals 14 residues. Germline CDR1 and CDR2: MDHEN and SYDVKM. Trimming removed 1 base from V and 7 bases from J, with 13 bases in between. The CDR3 DNA follows: TGTGCCAGCAGTTTATCCGACAGGCTAGGTGGCTACACCTTC. Residues: CASSLSDRLGGYTF.

The rearrangement links TRBV15 to TRBJ1-2, with 7 bases that match TRBD1. From germline, CDR1 is LNHNV and CDR2 YYDKDF (reference sequence). The junction had 7 bases not matched to a gene; V was cut back by 1 base and J by 5 bases. The CDR3 is 15 amino acids. CDR3 protein: CATSRGRDRVYGYTF. The DNA for the CDR3 is TGTGCCACCAGCAGAGGACGAGACAGGGTTTATGGCTACACCTTC. The full variable domain, its missing parts supplied by reference TRBV15 and TRBJ1-2, is DAMVIQNPRYQVTQFGKPVTLSCSQTLNHNVMYWYQQKSSQAPKLLFHYYDKDFNNEADTPDNFQSRRPNTSFCFLDIRSPGLGDTAMYLCATSRGRDRVYGYTFGSGTRLTVV.

The chain employs TRBV5-5 and TRBJ2-5, with D perhaps TRBD1 (7 bases). In germline, CDR1 is SGHKS, CDR2 YYEKEE (reference sequence). The CDR3 is made up of 15 amino acids. The V end lost 4 bases, the J end lost 3 bases, and 16 bases lay between the germline ends. CDR3 sequence (DNA): TGTGCCAGCAGCCCGCGGCTCAGGGGGGAAGAGACCCAGTACTTC. It encodes CASSPRLRGEETQYF.